The clone carrying this T cell receptor beta chain is a singleton in its sample. Antigen unknown. Clones were sequenced by immunoSEQ multiplex PCR, and TCRdb holds only the in-frame ones, with some missing. This sample yields about 140,000 clones, of which 85% to 95% are seen a single time; 10% to 15% belongs to the top ten. These data originate in a study of T cell responses to AZD1222 COVID-19 vaccine. The study's findings and limits: Only a handful of individuals given AZD1222 were seropositive at baseline. The reported proportion of spike-specific TCRs targeting unmutated variant regions was nearly half.

Germline assignment: CDR1 SGHTA and CDR2 FQGTGA. CDR3 length: 14 amino acids. The J segment lost 6 bases and the V segment lost 5 bases, leaving 7 bases of the junction unmatched. The V gene is TRBV7-3, the J gene TRBJ1-2, with 9 positions matching TRBD1. The sequence was obtained from an adult who had recovered from COVID-19. The sample consisted of peripheral blood, taken after recovery from COVID-19. CDR3 in amino acids: CASSQTQGADGYTF. For the CDR3, the DNA is TGTGCCAGCAGCCAGACACAGGGGGCTGATGGCTACACCTTC.